A selection of T cell receptor beta chains follows, all from one sample in a study of cytomegalovirus exposure and HLA in healthy donors. Measured with immunoSEQ multiplex PCR; TCRdb has only the in-frame clones, and not every one. Of approximately 60,000 clones in the sample, about 92% were seen once. The sequencing sample was made of PBMCs. These receptors all stem from a woman aged 18 to 35 in good health and CMV-seronegative. Each CDR3 is given without its conserved first and last residue. Each record gives: J gene, clone size, V gene, CDR3 protein. Not all rows give a size; the values are once, few, many and, for expanded clones, a class.

>TRBJ2-5|NA|TRBV13
ASSLGGAGETQY
>TRBJ2-2|NA|TRBV6-5
ASSYGQGGTGELF
>TRBJ2-3|NA|TRBV7-6
ASIPSYPGLAGGQGDTQY
>TRBJ2-4|NA|TRBV27
ASSPIQGKAKNIQY
>TRBJ1-2|NA|TRBV6-5
ASSRGTYGYT
>TRBJ1-1|NA|TRBV30
AWSLDSFPTEAF
>TRBJ2-1|NA|TRBV19
ASAEGHEQF
>TRBJ1-3|NA|TRBV6-1
ASSDHRDRGNTIY
>TRBJ2-5|NA|TRBV5-6
ASSLVSSGDWGETQY
>TRBJ2-3|NA|TRBV18
ASSPRDRGLTDTQY
>TRBJ2-1|NA|TRBV27
ASRVAGDSYNEQF
>TRBJ1-5|NA|TRBV30
AWGWGGANQPQH
>TRBJ1-2|once|TRBV4-1
ASSQDLGRGAGGYT
>TRBJ2-3|NA|TRBV7-2
ASSLGLSGRGLTQY
>TRBJ2-5|NA|TRBV4-3
ASSQVGRRETQY
>TRBJ2-5|NA|TRBV19
ASRPPGDVFGTQY
>TRBJ1-4|NA|TRBV10-3
AHKGGEDEKLF
>TRBJ2-1|few|TRBV4-3
ASSQDWTSGYNEQF
>TRBJ1-4|NA|TRBV7-9
ASSFLGQGAANEKLF
>TRBJ1-3|NA|TRBV4-3
ASSQDRLQGGGNTIY
>TRBJ1-1|NA|TRBV4-2
ASSQEAGSNTEAF
>TRBJ2-3|NA|TRBV15
ATSRDRGGTDTQY
>TRBJ1-2|NA|TRBV6-1
ASSALRTDNYGYT
>TRBJ2-4|NA|TRBV18
ASSNFPAGVGNIQY
>TRBJ1-1|NA|TRBV30
AWSVDTFRAF
>TRBJ2-5|NA|TRBV6-5
ASSYQTRGETQY
>TRBJ2-1|once|TRBV2
ASSEAPSGGFNEQF
>TRBJ2-5|once|TRBV9
ASSVESGGGETQY
>TRBJ2-2|NA|TRBV7-3
ASSSRPGGELF
>TRBJ2-2|few|TRBV6-6
ASSKTDSVTGELF
>TRBJ2-1|NA|TRBV6-6
ASTTSGGHGVNEQF
>TRBJ2-1|NA|TRBV2
ASSEVGTYNEQF
>TRBJ2-1|NA|TRBV14
ASSQDSLLASGPYNEQF
>TRBJ1-5|NA|TRBV30
AWSGQGDQPQH
>TRBJ1-2|NA|TRBV9
ASSVGGRATWGYT
>TRBJ2-6|NA|TRBV5-1
ASSPTEAGANVLT
>TRBJ1-2|NA|TRBV7-2
ASSYQTGGGSPYT
>TRBJ1-3|NA|TRBV2
ASSVEVAGNTIY
>TRBJ2-3|NA|TRBV5-6
ASSRPSGGAADTQY
>TRBJ2-7|NA|TRBV19
ASSILPGQGARYEQY
>TRBJ1-2|NA|TRBV7-9
ASSATIRRDYGYT
>TRBJ1-2|NA|TRBV14
ASSLRKGGGSYT
>TRBJ2-5|NA|TRBV2
ASSGGSEETQY
>TRBJ2-1|NA|TRBV14
ASSQASNEQF
>TRBJ2-1|NA|TRBV7-9
ASSSSGGAYYNEQF
>TRBJ2-5|NA|TRBV27
ASSPRLAGQTQY
>TRBJ2-5|NA|TRBV7-7
ASSLDRGVQETQY
>TRBJ1-3|NA|TRBV4-1
ASSQPRVGNTIY
>TRBJ2-7|NA|TRBV7-2
ASSLEWLSYEQY
>TRBJ1-2|NA|TRBV14
ASSHYDGLRGYT
>TRBJ2-1|NA|TRBV19
ASSMGGSSYNEQF
>TRBJ1-4|NA|TRBV2
ASMGGAEKLF
>TRBJ1-1|NA|TRBV19
ASILEVGTEAF